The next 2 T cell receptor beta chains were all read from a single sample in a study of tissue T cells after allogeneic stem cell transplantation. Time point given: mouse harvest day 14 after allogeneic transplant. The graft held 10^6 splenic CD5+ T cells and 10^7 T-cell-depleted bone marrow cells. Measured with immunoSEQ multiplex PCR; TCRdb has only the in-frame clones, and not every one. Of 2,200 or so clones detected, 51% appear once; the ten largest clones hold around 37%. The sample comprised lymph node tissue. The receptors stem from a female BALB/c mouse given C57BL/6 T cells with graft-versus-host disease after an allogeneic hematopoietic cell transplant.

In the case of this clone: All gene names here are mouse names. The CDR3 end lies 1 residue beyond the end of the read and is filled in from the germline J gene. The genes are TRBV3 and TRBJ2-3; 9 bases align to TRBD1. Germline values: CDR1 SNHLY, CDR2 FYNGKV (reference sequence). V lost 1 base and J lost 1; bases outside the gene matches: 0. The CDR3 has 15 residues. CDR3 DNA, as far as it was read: TGTGCCAGCAGCTTAGGGACAGGGGGTGCAGAAACGCTGTAT. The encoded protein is CASSLGTGGAETLY. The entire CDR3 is CASSLGTGGAETLYF.

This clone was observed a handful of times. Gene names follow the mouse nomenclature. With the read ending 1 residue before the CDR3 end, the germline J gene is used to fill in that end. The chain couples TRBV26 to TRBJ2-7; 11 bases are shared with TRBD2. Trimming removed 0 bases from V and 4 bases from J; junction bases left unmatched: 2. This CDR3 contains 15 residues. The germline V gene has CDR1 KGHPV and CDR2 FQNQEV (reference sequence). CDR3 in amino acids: CASSLSGTGGYEQYF. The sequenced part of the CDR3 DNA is TGTGCCAGCAGTCTGTCCGGGACTGGGGGTTATGAACAGTAC.